This T cell receptor (beta chain) was obtained from a study of CXCR3-negative and CXCR3-positive naive CD8 T cells. The TRB libraries of cDNA were built by UMI-labeled 5' RACE. TCRdb re-called the 5' RACE reads and shows each CDR3 protein once, DNA omitted. The table for this sample gives around 140,000 distinct CDR3 sequences. CDR3 length: 14 residues. Germline V gene lookup returns CDR1 SEHNR and CDR2 FQNEAQ (reference sequence). Concerning this clonotype itself: What it binds is unknown.

Overall study results and limits: More hydrophobic TRB CDR3s occurred in CXCR3-positive than in CXCR3-negative naive cells. The majority of assays used fresh PBMCs, and CXCR3 expression partially decreased after cryopreservation.

This receptor was identified in a human donor in good health. Some clones in this sample may be carry-over from other donors' samples. Sequenced material: naive CXCR3+ CD8+ T cells from blood. Specified subset: CD45RO-CCR7+CD27+CD95- naive CD8+ T cells expressing CXCR3 (TNR3+). The J gene is TRBJ2-7, the V gene TRBV7-9; without DNA, the TCRdb call of TRBD1 cannot be checked. The CDR3 loop is CASSLEGQGYEQYF.